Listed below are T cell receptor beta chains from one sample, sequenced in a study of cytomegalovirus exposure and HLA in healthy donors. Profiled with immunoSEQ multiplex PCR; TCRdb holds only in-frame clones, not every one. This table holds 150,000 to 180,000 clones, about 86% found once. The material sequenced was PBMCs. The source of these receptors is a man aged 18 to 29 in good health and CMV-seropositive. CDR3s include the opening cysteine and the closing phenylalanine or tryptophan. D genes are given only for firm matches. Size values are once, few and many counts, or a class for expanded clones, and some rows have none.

TGTGCCAGCTGGGGACAGGGGGACAACGAGCAGTACTTC CASWGQGDNEQYF TRBV5-6 . TRBD1 TRBJ2-7
TGTGCCAGCGGCAGGGGGCCGGAGACCCAGTACTTC CASGRGPETQYF TRBV2 . TRBD1 TRBJ2-5
TGTGCCAGCAGCCCTAGCGGGAGCGAGCAGTACTTC CASSPSGSEQYF TRBV11-2 . TRBD2 TRBJ2-7
TGTGCCAGCAGTGGACATAGCGGGAGAGGGGAGACCCAGTACTTC CASSGHSGRGETQYF TRBV6-1 . TRBD2 TRBJ2-5
TGTGCCAGCAGCCCGGGGAGGCAATTGGGCACTGAAGCTTTCTTT CASSPGRQLGTEAFF TRBV7-2 . . TRBJ1-1
TGCAGTAGCGGGAGAACCTACGAGCAGTACTTC CSSGRTYEQYF TRBV20-1 . TRBD2 TRBJ2-7
TGTGCCAGCTCCCCCCCGGGACAGGGTATCCAGCCCCAGCATTTT CASSPPGQGIQPQHF TRBV18 . TRBD1 TRBJ1-5
TGCGCCAGCAGTCCCGCCGGGACATCAGGCGAGCAGTACTTC CASSPAGTSGEQYF TRBV5-1 few . TRBJ2-7
TGTGCCAGCGCGCAGTGGAGCTCTGGGGCCAACGTCCTGACTTTC CASAQWSSGANVLTF TRBV27 . . TRBJ2-6
TGTGCCAGCATGTTGGACAGGGCTGGCGGGGAGCTGTTTTTT CASMLDRAGGELFF TRBV6-5 . TRBD1 TRBJ2-2
TGTGCCAGCATCCTCGGACAGGGAAGGGTCGGGGAGCTGTTTTTT CASILGQGRVGELFF TRBV21-1 . . TRBJ2-2